This TCR beta chain was identified in a study of CD8+ T cells in alopecia areata (dated by TCRdb to 2016 to 2019). About the investigation overall: In both human patients and the C3H/HeJ mouse model, the study applied high-throughput TCRbeta sequencing to look at T cell clonal expansion in alopecia areata. Human TCRbeta sequencing covered scalp tissue and sorted CD4+ and CD8+ peripheral blood T cells from patchy and totalis/universalis alopecia areata patients and healthy controls. Scalp clonality was compared across normal scalp (n=4), patchy alopecia areata scalp (n=8), and alopecia totalis/universalis scalp (n=8). RNA was obtained with the PAXgene miRNA kit for fixed scalp, the miRNeasy kit for PBMCs, and the RNeasy kit for mouse skin. TCRbeta CDR3 regions were amplified by immunoSEQ multiplex PCR using 35 Vbeta forward and 13 Jbeta reverse primers.

What the research found in general, with its limitations: Scalp TCR repertoire analysis is complicated because resident alphabeta T cells in normal human skin are also sequenced, whereas mouse skin is dominated by gammadelta T cells. Compared with normal scalp, lesional scalp had higher clonality and more expanded CD8+ clones, particularly in alopecia totalis/universalis, a pattern that suggests antigenic drive. TCR sequences shared between patients were less clear than in mice, possibly partly because of HLA diversity in the patient population.

The junction carries 14 bases between V and J, which are trimmed by 3 bases and 5 bases respectively. CDR1 SGHTA and CDR2 FQGTGA are derived from the germline V gene. The CDR3, cysteine through phenylalanine, is 14 amino acids long. The read is trimmed to its CDR3 DNA, 42 bases read in frame from base 1. Lesional scalp punch biopsies and peripheral blood were collected from alopecia areata patients. PBMCs were isolated by density centrifugation and stained for CD3, CD4 and CD8, after which CD4+ and CD8+ T cells were sorted on a FACSAria. As part of a multicenter biomarker study, untreated alopecia areata patients were recruited. In a handful of patients from the biomarker study, the blood CD8+ T cells went through an additional sort into NKG2D-low and NKG2D-high fractions. Notes on this clone: This receptor's antigen is unknown. Within one base of it there is no much larger clone, and no base qualities were kept.

The library relied on the immunoSEQ multiplex PCR assay. To provide template for TCR sequencing, every sample had RNA extracted and reverse transcribed into cDNA. First-strand cDNA was synthesized with SuperScript III using a 2:1 mix of oligo-dT and random hexamers. A synthetic immune receptor repertoire was used to measure amplification bias, and any remaining bias was corrected computationally. The paper's processing steps were these. Raw reads were preprocessed for error removal, and CDR3 was defined according to IMGT conventions as running from the conserved cysteine to phenylalanine. To get clonality, Shannon entropy was normalized by log2 of the number of productive unique TCRs and the result was subtracted from 1. CD4 or CD8 identity of scalp clones was inferred by cross-referencing scalp TCRbeta sequences with sorted blood CD4 and CD8 repertoires. In its TCRdb copy, this immuneACCESS table keeps in-frame sequences only and misses some clones. Where compared with another copy, unresolved V genes explain less than half of these, and the others have no known cause. V and J calls and clone size follow that table, whereas D and trimming were derived from the DNA. In this sample the table shows 100,000 to 150,000 clones, less than 50% of which occur a single time. 10% of the sample is in the top ten clones.

Recombination linked TRBV7-3 to TRBJ2-7; the D gene is possibly TRBD2, with 6 bases matching. Sequencing input: NKG2D-low CD8+ T cells sorted from blood. Taken with the paper, the label for cell subset or site translates to: sorted CD8+ NKG2D-low blood T cells. The source of this sequence is a human donor with alopecia areata. The CDR3 in this case is CASSLVGGANEQYF. The DNA sequence is given as TGTGCCAGCAGCTTGGTCGGAGGGGCCAACGAGCAGTACTTC.